This passage covers 22 T cell receptor beta chains from one sample sequenced in a study of chemoradiotherapy in HPV16-positive cancers. Sequencing was performed with immunoSEQ multiplex PCR; in TCRdb, only in-frame clones are kept and a portion is missing. This repertoire shows about 66,000 clones, about 88% found once; its top ten account for 4% to 4.5%. Specimen: blood, collected from a patient who underwent chemoradiotherapy. These TCRs come from a human donor with HPV-associated anogenital cancer.

V usage is TRBV5-1 and J usage is TRBJ2-5, with TRBD1 as a possible D gene (6 bases). V was shortened by 5 bases and J by 2 bases, with 10 bases between the two germline ends. Germline V CDR1 and CDR2: SGHRS, YFSETQ. The CDR3 totals 13 residues. CDR3 loop: CASSRGHQETQYF. The CDR3 nucleotides are TGCGCCAGCAGTCGGGGACATCAAGAGACCCAGTACTTC.

The chain recombines TRBV18 with TRBJ2-2, with a weak D call TRBD2 (6 bases). Germline V CDR1 and CDR2: KGHSH, LQKENI. The ends were cut back, 3 bases at V and 3 bases at J, with 11 bases in the middle. The CDR3 covers 15 residues. Here the CDR3 DNA reads TGTGCCAGCTCACCTCGGGTAGCGGACACCGGGGAGCTGTTTTTT. This encodes CASSPRVADTGELFF.

There are a few counts of this clone. V gene TRBV4-2 combines with J gene TRBJ2-5; no reliable D call. Germline CDR1 reads LGHNA; CDR2 reads YNFKEQ. V gave up 0 bases and J gave up 4 bases, with 18 bases separating them. This CDR3 has 17 amino acids. The CDR3 DNA is TGTGCCAGCAGCCAAGATTGGGCCATTGAGGTAGGAGAGACCCAGTACTTC. Translated, it gives CASSQDWAIEVGETQYF.

This clone is a singleton in its sample. The chain is built from TRBV2 and TRBJ2-3; D may correspond to TRBD1 or TRBD2 (5 bases each). Germline V gene lookup returns CDR1 SNHLY and CDR2 FYNNEI. Trimming shortened V by 9 bases and J by 0 bases, and 19 bases separated the two germline ends. The CDR3 contains 16 residues. CDR3 sequence reads: CASSTGTQPSTDTQYF. The CDR3 DNA follows: TGTGCCAGTTCTACCGGGACCCAGCCCAGCACAGATACGCAGTATTTT. Full variable domain (missing parts from reference TRBV2 and TRBJ2-3): EPEVTQTPSHQVTQMGQEVILRCVPISNHLYFYWYRQILGQKVEFLVSFYNNEISEKSEIFDDQFSVERPDGSNFTLKIRSTKLEDSAMYFCASSTGTQPSTDTQYFGPGTRLTVL.

The V and J genes are TRBV18 and TRBJ1-2; D perhaps matches TRBD1 (5 bases). Trimming took off 3 bases at V and 1 base at J, with 15 bases between the two ends. CDR3 length: 16 amino acids. CDR1 and CDR2 (germline): KGHSH, LQKENI. CDR3 DNA: TGTGCCAGCTCACCTCTCCCGGCAGGGATTAACTATGGCTACACCTTC. Translated, it gives CASSPLPAGINYGYTF.

This chain's CDR3 is CASSPNLGQGAYEQYF. The CDR3 DNA reads TGCGCCAGCAGCCCGAATTTGGGGCAGGGGGCCTACGAGCAGTACTTC. The genes are TRBV4-1 and TRBJ2-7; 7 positions match TRBD1. Trimming removed 4 bases from V and 2 bases from J; junction bases left unmatched: 11. The CDR3 runs 16 residues. The V gene's germline CDR1 is MGHRA and CDR2 YSYEKL.

This clone occurred once. This chain joins TRBV10-1 and TRBJ2-7, with 7 bases aligning to TRBD1. Trimming cost V 3 bases and J 3 bases; bases outside gene matches: 5. The CDR3 length is 14 residues. CDR1 and CDR2 from the germline V gene are WNHNN and SYGVQD (reference sequence). CDR3 sequence: CASSDRGHNYEQYF. For the CDR3, the DNA is TGCGCCAGCAGTGATAGGGGGCATAACTACGAGCAGTACTTC.

This chain joins TRBV7-2 and TRBJ1-1, with D uncertain. This CDR3 comprises 13 residues. Germline V gives CDR1 SGHTA, CDR2 FQGNSA. The V gene lost 1 base and the J gene lost 2 bases, with 5 bases spanning the gap. CDR3 sequence reads: CASSLGRNTEAFF. The CDR3, as DNA: TGTGCCAGCAGCTTAGGGCGAAACACTGAAGCTTTCTTT.

This clone was seen only once. The chain uses TRBV6-6 and TRBJ2-1, with 7 nucleotides matching TRBD1. Germline V gives CDR1 MNHNY, CDR2 SVGAGI (reference sequence). The CDR3 extends over 14 amino acids. The V segment lost 7 bases and the J segment 7 bases; nucleotides outside the gene matches: 10. CDR3 protein: CASTMRQGLNEQFF. The DNA for the CDR3 is TGTGCCAGCACCATGAGACAGGGCCTTAATGAGCAGTTCTTC.

The CDR3 nucleotides are TGTGCCAGCAGCTTGTGGGGGATGAGCAATCAGCCCCAGCATTTT. Its protein is CASSLWGMSNQPQHF. The V and J genes are TRBV5-5 and TRBJ1-5; tentative D call: TRBD1 (5 bases). Germline CDR1 and CDR2: SGHKS and YYEKEE (reference sequence). Trimming stripped 1 base from V and 1 base from J, with 9 bases between. This CDR3 is 15 amino acids long.

CDR3 protein: CASSWRGSVRGDEQFF. As DNA, the CDR3 is TGCGCCAGCAGCTGGAGGGGCTCCGTAAGAGGGGATGAGCAGTTCTTC. This sequence joins TRBV5-1 and TRBJ2-1; the D gene is possibly TRBD2 (6 bases). Trimming removed 3 bases at V and 8 bases at J, with 21 bases between. This CDR3 has 16 amino acids. Germline-derived CDR1 and CDR2 are SGHRS and YFSETQ.

The chain combines TRBV2 with TRBJ1-2; 12 nucleotides match TRBD1. Per germline, CDR1 SNHLY and CDR2 FYNNEI. CDR3 size: 16 residues. J gave up 8 bases and V 6 bases, and 13 bases lay outside the gene matches. In DNA, the CDR3 is TGTGCCAGCAGCGTAAGGCCGGGACAGGGGGCTCGGGGCTACACCTTC. Its protein product is CASSVRPGQGARGYTF.

The gene calls are TRBV11-2 and TRBJ2-3, with D uncertain. V was cut by 2 bases and J by 4 bases, with 10 bases left in between. The CDR3 extends over 14 amino acids. Germline V gives CDR1 SGHAT, CDR2 FQNNGV. CDR3 DNA: TGTGCCAGCAGCTTACTCCGGGTTCCAGATACGCAGTATTTT. Translated: CASSLLRVPDTQYF. Complete variable domain (other parts from reference TRBV11-2 and TRBJ2-3): EAGVAQSPRYKIIEKRQSVAFWCNPISGHATLYWYQQILGQGPKLLIQFQNNGVVDDSQLPKDRFSAERLKGVDSTLKIQPAKLEDSAVYLCASSLLRVPDTQYFGPGTRLTVL.

This chain uses TRBV27 with TRBJ1-6, with D perhaps matching TRBD1 (5 bases). The CDR3 extends over 14 amino acids. Trimming shortened V by 2 bases and J by 5 bases, and 7 bases separated the two germline ends. CDR1 MNHEY and CDR2 SMNVEV come from the germline V gene (reference sequence). In nucleotides, the CDR3 is TGTGCCAGCAGTTTAGGGGCAGATAATTCACCCCTCCACTTT. Translating it yields CASSLGADNSPLHF.

The rearrangement links TRBV10-3 to TRBJ2-3; TRBD2 agrees at 9 bases. CDR1 and CDR2 from the germline V gene are ENHRY and SYGVKD. This CDR3 has 19 residues. Unmatched junction bases numbered 11, after V lost 0 bases and J lost 1 base. The CDR3 loop is CAISESNSGRTPGTDTQYF. The CDR3 coding sequence is TGTGCCATCAGTGAGTCAAACAGCGGGAGGACCCCCGGCACAGATACGCAGTATTTT.

This chain joins TRBV5-1 and TRBJ1-3, with 8 bases lining up with TRBD1. The CDR3 runs to 16 residues. The junction had 7 bases not matched to a gene; V was cut back by 3 bases and J by 2 bases. Germline loops: CDR1 SGHRS, CDR2 YFSETQ. The CDR3 nucleotides are TGCGCCAGCAGCTCCACAGGGGGATCAGCTGGAAACACCATATATTTT. Its protein product is CASSSTGGSAGNTIYF.

This chain connects TRBV6-1 to TRBJ2-7; D perhaps matches TRBD2 (6 bases). Trimming took off 6 bases at V and 7 bases at J, with 22 bases between the two ends. Germline V gene lookup returns CDR1 MNHNS and CDR2 SASEGT. This CDR3 comprises 15 residues. The CDR3 protein is CASRTRDGFAGEQYF. CDR3 nucleotides: TGTGCCAGCAGAACCCGGGACGGATTCGCGGGGGAGCAGTACTTC.

Here the CDR3 DNA reads TGCGCCAGCAGTGAATACGGAGGGAGCACTGAAGCTTTCTTT. It is translated as CASSEYGGSTEAFF. This chain connects TRBV10-2 to TRBJ1-1, with no clear D. V was clipped by 3 bases and J by 4 bases, with 12 bases between them. The CDR3 is 14 amino acids. Germline CDR1 WSHSY, CDR2 SAAADI.

This chain connects TRBV27 to TRBJ2-7, with a possible D match to TRBD1 (5 bases). Germline values: CDR1 MNHEY, CDR2 SMNVEV (reference sequence). Deletions cut 8 bases from V and 2 bases from J, with 13 bases between. The CDR3 length is 13 residues. The CDR3, as DNA: TGTGCCAGCCGAACGTCAGGGACCTACGAGCAGTACTTC. Translation: CASRTSGTYEQYF.

The chain employs TRBV19 and TRBJ2-3, with 9 bases lining up with TRBD1. This CDR3 spans 15 amino acids. The J segment lost 4 bases and the V segment lost 3 bases, leaving 5 bases of the junction unmatched. CDR1 LNHDA and CDR2 SQIVND come from the germline V gene (reference sequence). CDR3 amino acids: CASSIRTGVADTQYF. DNA of the CDR3: TGTGCCAGTAGTATCAGGACAGGGGTCGCAGATACGCAGTATTTT.

This chain uses TRBV4-1 with TRBJ1-5; D is perhaps TRBD1 (5 bases). The germline V gene has CDR1 MGHRA and CDR2 YSYEKL. V lost 4 bases, J lost 3 bases, and 7 bases lay in between. The CDR3 sequence is 13 residues long. This CDR3 reads CASSRQINQPQHF. CDR3 bases: TGCGCCAGCAGCCGACAGATCAATCAGCCCCAGCATTTT.

This clone occurred once. This chain links TRBV6-5 with TRBJ1-4; possible D gene TRBD1, 5 bases. V lost 0 bases, J lost 5 bases, and 10 bases lay in between. The CDR3 covers 15 residues. Germline CDR1 is MNHEY and CDR2 is SVGAGI. The CDR3 reads CASSYSWGRNEKLFF. The CDR3 nucleotides are TGTGCCAGCAGTTACTCATGGGGACGGAATGAAAAACTGTTTTTT.